Listed below are T cell receptor beta chains from one sample, sequenced in a study of blood T cell repertoires in COVID-19. Measured with immunoSEQ multiplex PCR; TCRdb has only the in-frame clones, and not every one. The repertoire holds about 150,000 clones, with roughly 86% as singletons. Input material: peripheral blood. The receptors stem from a human donor in a cohort sampled during active COVID-19. CDR3s include the opening cysteine and the closing phenylalanine or tryptophan. The D gene is left open where the match is weak. Size values are once, few and many counts, or a class for expanded clones, and some rows have none.

.,TRBJ2-7,.,TRBV7-2,CASSPVGVANEQYF,TGTGCCAGCAGCCCCGTCGGGGTAGCCAACGAGCAGTACTTC
.,TRBJ1-5,.,TRBV19,CASSVGAHSNQPQHF,TGTGCCAGTAGTGTGGGCGCACATAGCAATCAGCCCCAGCATTTT
.,TRBJ2-4,.,TRBV6-4,CASSDRGPPPEIAKNIQYF,TGTGCCAGCAGTGACCGAGGCCCCCCCCCTGAGATAGCCAAAAACATTCAGTACTTC
TRBD1,TRBJ2-7,.,TRBV28,CASRGTALTYEQYF,TGTGCCAGCAGGGGGACAGCCCTGACCTACGAGCAGTACTTC
.,TRBJ2-7,once,TRBV18,CASSLMEAYEQYF,TGTGCCAGCTCACTCATGGAGGCTTACGAGCAGTACTTC
TRBD1,TRBJ2-7,.,TRBV11-2,CASSYKQGAGYEQYF,TGTGCCAGCAGCTACAAACAGGGGGCAGGCTACGAGCAGTACTTC
.,TRBJ1-1,.,TRBV11-2,CASSFGPGTEAFF,TGTGCCAGCAGCTTTGGTCCGGGAACTGAAGCTTTCTTT
.,TRBJ1-4,.,TRBV19,CASSQTATNEKLFF,TGTGCCAGTAGCCAGACAGCAACTAATGAAAAACTGTTTTTT
.,TRBJ1-3,once,TRBV19,CASRPGGTSGNTIYF,TGTGCCAGTAGACCTGGGGGCACCTCTGGAAACACCATATATTTT
.,TRBJ1-1,few,TRBV7-9,CASSLDRDTEAFF,TGTGCCAGCAGCTTAGATCGGGACACTGAAGCTTTCTTT
.,TRBJ1-1,.,TRBV30,CAWSVDSPGATEAFF,TGTGCCTGGAGTGTAGACAGCCCGGGAGCCACTGAAGCTTTCTTT
.,TRBJ2-5,.,TRBV27,CASSLLGDGGETQYF,TGTGCCAGCAGTTTACTAGGGGATGGTGGGGAGACCCAGTACTTC
.,TRBJ1-1,.,TRBV30,CAWSKTDSSKNTEAFF,TGTGCCTGGAGTAAAACAGACAGCTCTAAGAACACTGAAGCTTTCTTT
TRBD2,TRBJ2-5,.,TRBV28,CASSSVKGGTSRETQYF,TGTGCCAGCAGTAGCGTGAAGGGGGGGACTAGCCGAGAGACCCAGTACTTC
.,TRBJ1-3,.,TRBV6-2/TRBV6-3,CASSFLGLGNTIYF,TGTGCCAGCAGTTTTCTCGGACTCGGAAACACCATATATTTT
TRBD1,TRBJ2-1,once,TRBV11-2,CASTTGSGYNEQFF,TGTGCCAGCACGACAGGGTCAGGTTACAATGAGCAGTTCTTC
.,TRBJ1-5,once,TRBV28,CASRGGSSNQPQHF,TGTGCCAGCCGAGGGGGATCTAGCAATCAGCCCCAGCATTTT
.,TRBJ2-2,.,TRBV3-1/TRBV3-2,CASSQDWRTGELFF,TGTGCCAGCAGCCAAGATTGGAGGACCGGGGAGCTGTTTTTT
TRBD1,TRBJ1-4,.,TRBV9,CASSVGGTGFEKLFF,TGTGCCAGCAGCGTAGGAGGGACAGGGTTCGAAAAACTGTTTTTT
TRBD1,TRBJ1-3,.,TRBV4-2,CASSQDRGQVGNTIYF,TGTGCCAGCAGCCAAGATAGGGGACAGGTTGGAAACACCATATATTTT
TRBD2,TRBJ2-1,.,TRBV3-1/TRBV3-2,CASSPSSGRASNEQFF,TGTGCCAGCAGCCCGAGTAGCGGGAGGGCCTCGAACGAGCAGTTCTTC
TRBD1,TRBJ2-7,.,TRBV7-2,CASSYMTGDEQYF,TGTGCCAGCAGCTACATGACAGGGGACGAGCAGTACTTC
.,TRBJ1-1,.,TRBV19,CASSFGYTEAFF,TGTGCCAGTAGTTTCGGGTACACTGAAGCTTTCTTT
TRBD2,TRBJ2-3,.,TRBV15,CATSRDGPSGSRSTDTQYF,TGTGCCACCAGCAGAGATGGACCTAGCGGGAGTCGGAGCACAGATACGCAGTATTTT
TRBD2,TRBJ2-3,.,TRBV11-2,CASSLGGGPSTDTQYF,TGTGCCAGCAGCTTAGGCGGGGGGCCTAGCACAGATACGCAGTATTTT
.,TRBJ1-4,few,TRBV6-6,CASSYGDERLFF,TGTGCCAGCAGTTACGGTGATGAGAGGCTGTTTTTT
.,TRBJ2-1,.,TRBV2,CASSGARGHSYNEQFF,TGTGCCAGCAGTGGGGCACGAGGACATTCCTACAATGAGCAGTTCTTC
TRBD1,TRBJ2-2,.,TRBV5-1,CASSLAGTVWTGELFF,TGCGCCAGCAGCTTGGCGGGGACAGTGTGGACCGGGGAGCTGTTTTTT
TRBD2,TRBJ2-7,.,TRBV10-2,CASSDLAERGEQYF,TGCGCCAGCAGTGACCTAGCGGAGCGCGGCGAGCAGTACTTC
.,TRBJ1-3,.,TRBV5-1,CASTTGSVGNTIYF,TGCGCCAGCACCACAGGGTCTGTTGGAAACACCATATATTTT
.,TRBJ1-1,.,TRBV30,CAWSSQINTEAFF,TGTGCCTGGAGTTCACAGATCAACACTGAAGCTTTCTTT
TRBD2,TRBJ2-1,.,TRBV19,CASSIVTSGTYGNEQFF,TGTGCCAGTAGTATAGTTACTAGCGGTACCTATGGGAATGAGCAGTTCTTC
.,TRBJ2-7,.,TRBV7-2,CASSFNYEQYF,TGTGCCAGCAGCTTTAACTACGAGCAGTACTTC
.,TRBJ1-5,.,TRBV30,CAWSVGGSNQPQHF,TGTGCCTGGAGTGTAGGGGGTAGCAATCAGCCCCAGCATTTT
TRBD1,TRBJ1-6,.,TRBV30,CAWSGPGTGGGSPLHF,TGTGCCTGGAGTGGGCCCGGGACAGGGGGCGGTTCACCCCTCCACTTT
.,TRBJ1-1,.,TRBV27,CASRYASGGTEAFF,TGTGCCAGCAGATATGCCTCTGGAGGGACTGAAGCTTTCTTT
.,TRBJ1-1,.,TRBV14,CASSPRRENTEAFF,TGTGCCAGCAGCCCCCGCCGGGAAAACACTGAAGCTTTCTTT
TRBD1,TRBJ1-1,.,TRBV7-9,CASSPPGQANTEAFF,TGTGCCAGCAGCCCTCCGGGACAGGCGAACACTGAAGCTTTCTTT
.,TRBJ2-7,.,TRBV27,CASRRDSFYEQYF,TGTGCCAGCAGACGCGACAGTTTCTACGAGCAGTACTTC
TRBD1,TRBJ2-2,.,TRBV3-1/TRBV3-2,CASSPDRGRYTGELFF,TGTGCCAGCAGCCCAGACAGGGGGCGGTACACCGGGGAGCTGTTTTTT
.,TRBJ1-4,.,TRBV10-3,CAISESGNEKLFF,TGTGCCATCAGTGAGTCGGGCAATGAAAAACTGTTTTTT
.,TRBJ1-1,.,TRBV18,CASSTVQGRNTEAFF,TGTGCCAGCTCAACTGTACAGGGCCGGAACACTGAAGCTTTCTTT
TRBD1,TRBJ2-1,.,TRBV6-5,CASRGDRGDNEQFF,TGTGCCAGCAGGGGGGACAGGGGAGACAATGAGCAGTTCTTC
.,TRBJ2-1,.,TRBV9,CASSVAGLTSSYNEQFF,TGTGCCAGCAGCGTAGCCGGACTGACGAGCTCCTACAATGAGCAGTTCTTC
.,TRBJ1-1,.,TRBV10-3,CAISAGQKGTEAFF,TGTGCCATCAGTGCTGGACAGAAGGGCACTGAAGCTTTCTTT
TRBD2,TRBJ2-3,.,TRBV9,CASSVDPTRGRVDTQYF,TGTGCCAGCAGCGTAGACCCTACTCGGGGGAGGGTAGATACGCAGTATTTT
.,TRBJ1-2,.,TRBV12-3/TRBV12-4,CASSSSGGGYTF,TGTGCCAGCAGCTCCTCCGGGGGTGGCTACACCTTC
TRBD1,TRBJ1-4,.,TRBV9,CASSLGRGTDNEKLFF,TGTGCCAGCAGCCTAGGGCGCGGGACAGACAATGAAAAACTGTTTTTT
TRBD2,TRBJ2-5,.,TRBV14,CASSQYGTSIYNREETQYF,TGTGCCAGCAGCCAATATGGGACTAGCATCTATAACCGGGAAGAGACCCAGTACTTC
TRBD1,TRBJ1-1,.,TRBV6-5,CASSYEGTAWRLAFF,TGTGCCAGCAGTTACGAAGGGACAGCCTGGAGGTTAGCTTTCTTT
.,TRBJ1-6,.,TRBV6-2/TRBV6-3,CASSYEGDSPLHF,TGTGCCAGCAGTTACGAAGGGGATTCACCCCTCCACTTT
.,TRBJ2-5,.,TRBV6-6,CASSYSLAPRGTQYF,TGTGCCAGCAGTTACTCACTAGCCCCCCGGGGGACCCAGTACTTC
TRBD2,TRBJ2-4,.,TRBV11-2,CASSLEGLAGGWGKNIQYF,TGTGCCAGCAGCTTAGAGGGCCTAGCGGGAGGTTGGGGCAAAAACATTCAGTACTTC
TRBD1,TRBJ2-7,.,TRBV2,CAAFAGQGAGEQYF,TGTGCCGCCTTTGCGGGACAGGGGGCAGGGGAGCAGTACTTC
.,TRBJ1-6,.,TRBV7-9,CASSLVGNYNSPLHF,TGTGCCAGCAGCTTAGTCGGGAACTATAATTCACCCCTCCACTTT
TRBD1,TRBJ2-2,.,TRBV18,CASSPKTGQGTGELFF,TGTGCCAGCTCACCTAAAACGGGACAGGGAACCGGGGAGCTGTTTTTT
.,TRBJ2-1,.,TRBV5-1,CASSPVTSSNEQFF,TGCGCCAGCAGCCCGGTGACTAGTTCAAATGAGCAGTTCTTC
TRBD2,TRBJ2-5,.,TRBV27,CASSTRRGAGETQYF,TGTGCCAGCAGCACCAGGCGGGGGGCTGGGGAGACCCAGTACTTC
.,TRBJ2-3,once,TRBV6-2/TRBV6-3,CASSYSSESTDTQYF,TGTGCCAGCAGTTACAGCTCCGAGAGCACAGATACGCAGTATTTT
TRBD1,TRBJ2-3,once,TRBV30,CAWSGGTGSDTQYF,TGTGCCTGGAGTGGTGGGACAGGGTCAGATACGCAGTATTTT